This T cell receptor (beta chain) stems from a study of blood T cell repertoires in COVID-19. Study summary: Acute-phase and convalescent COVID-19 samples originated in the United States, Italy and Spain. Sources were T cells, B-cell-depleted T cells, or PBMCs; the material itself was cDNA or gDNA.

This CDR3 has 15 residues. With 8 bases clipped from V and 2 bases from J, the junction kept 11 bases outside the gene matches. CDR1 is MNHEY, CDR2 SVGAGI, per germline. TCRdb keeps only in-frame clones here, not all; method: immunoSEQ multiplex PCR. The sample includes approximately 250,000 clones, around nine tenths of them seen just once. Sample: peripheral blood. The source of this sequence is a man aged 40-49 years with active or convalescent COVID-19. The chain joins TRBV6-5 to TRBJ2-7, with 8 bases fitting TRBD2. This chain's CDR3 is CASSQGGGRPYEQYF. CDR3 nucleotide sequence: TGTGCCAGCTCCCAAGGCGGGGGGCGCCCCTACGAGCAGTACTTC.